A single sample gave rise to the 13 T cell receptor beta chains below, sequenced in a study of blood T cell repertoires in COVID-19. The assay was immunoSEQ multiplex PCR, and TCRdb's table has in-frame clones only and misses some. The repertoire holds about 20,000 clones, 60% to 85% seen once, with about 56% in the top ten. The sequencing input was peripheral blood. Every receptor here comes from a man older than 75 with acute or convalescent COVID-19.

The CDR3 bases are TGTGCCAGCAGCCGGGACTCCACTGGTGGCTACACCTTC. It translates to CASSRDSTGGYTF. This chain uses TRBV3-1 (or the pseudogene TRBV3-2) with TRBJ1-2; TRBD1 might be the D (5 bases). V lost 4 bases to trimming and J lost 7 bases, with 13 bases between them. CDR3 length: 13 residues. The germline V gene encodes CDR1 LGHDT and CDR2 YNNKEL (reference sequence).

The CDR3 sequence is CASSSQLSGNEQFF. DNA of the CDR3: TGTGCCAGCAGCTCACAACTATCGGGGAATGAGCAGTTCTTC. V and J are TRBV7-2 and TRBJ2-1; D perhaps matches TRBD2 (5 bases). The CDR3 covers 14 residues. V lost 4 bases and J 7 bases, leaving 14 bases between the germline ends. The germline CDR1 and CDR2 sequences are SGHTA and FQGNSA.

This rearrangement joins TRBV4-3 to TRBJ2-1; D is possibly TRBD1 (5 bases). Trimming shortened V by 3 bases and J by 1 base, and 7 bases separated the two germline ends. The CDR3 covers 14 residues. The germline V gene has CDR1 LGHNA and CDR2 YSLEER. In DNA form, the CDR3 reads TGCGCCAGCAGCCAGTCAGGGTCCTACAATGAGCAGTTCTTC. As protein: CASSQSGSYNEQFF.

The chain links TRBV28 to TRBJ1-1, with 7 bases fitting TRBD1. Losses at the gene ends were 5 bases for V and 6 bases for J; bases not matched to a gene: 18. CDR3 size: 17 residues. Germline CDR1 MDHEN, CDR2 SYDVKM. The CDR3 loop reads CASSATGTAPRAAEAFF. Written as DNA, the CDR3 is TGTGCCAGCAGTGCGACCGGGACAGCCCCCCGGGCGGCTGAAGCTTTCTTT.

The chain joins TRBV19 to TRBJ1-6; possibly TRBD1 for D (6 bases). The V gene's germline CDR1 is LNHDA and CDR2 SQIVND (reference sequence). CDR3 length: 17 residues. The V gene lost 9 bases and the J gene lost 0 bases, with 18 bases spanning the gap. CDR3 amino acids: CASRGGQTSSYNSPLHF. In DNA, the CDR3 is TGTGCCAGCCGGGGTGGACAGACGAGCTCCTATAATTCACCCCTCCACTTT.

The genes are TRBV6-5 and TRBJ2-3; D is ambiguous. V was trimmed by 5 bases and J by 8 bases, leaving 11 bases between them. The CDR3 has 12 residues. The germline gives CDR1 MNHEY, CDR2 SVGAGI. This chain's CDR3 is CASSPNAGTQYF. The DNA for the CDR3 is TGTGCCAGCAGTCCAAACGCCGGTACGCAGTATTTT.

The chain has TRBV19 and TRBJ1-3, with 7 bases identical to TRBD1. V shed 4 bases and J 0 bases; nucleotides not matched to a gene: 6. Germline CDR1 and CDR2: LNHDA and SQIVND (reference sequence). This CDR3 comprises 16 residues. The CDR3: CASSTRQGNSGNTIYF. CDR3 coding DNA: TGTGCCAGTAGTACGAGACAGGGCAACTCTGGAAACACCATATATTTT.

This chain links TRBV19 with TRBJ2-3; D ambiguous. Germline values: CDR1 LNHDA, CDR2 SQIVND (reference sequence). This CDR3 has 13 amino acids. V was clipped by 5 bases and J by 2 bases, with 8 bases between them. CDR3 region: CASSEVNTDTQYF. The CDR3 DNA follows: TGTGCCAGTAGTGAGGTCAACACAGATACGCAGTATTTT.

This clone was picked up one time. CDR3 protein: CASSRSGQSFNYGYTF. CDR3 sequence (DNA): TGTGCCAGCAGCCGTTCGGGACAGTCTTTTAACTATGGCTACACCTTC. The V and J genes are TRBV7-9 and TRBJ1-2; 7 bases match TRBD1. J was trimmed by 1 base and V by 5 bases; bases with no gene match: 10. The germline V gene has CDR1 SEHNR and CDR2 FQNEAQ (reference sequence). CDR3 length: 16 amino acids.

The chain's CDR3 is CASSPRGPYQPQHF. The CDR3 region has the DNA TGTGCCAGCAGCCCCCGGGGTCCTTATCAGCCCCAGCATTTT. The J gene is TRBJ1-5, the V gene TRBV6-2 or TRBV6-3, with D unresolved. The germline V and J ends were trimmed by 6 bases and 5 bases, with 14 bases remaining between them. Germline CDR1 MNHEY, CDR2 SVGEGT. The CDR3 consists of 14 residues.

This clone has only one observation. CDR3 loop: CASSRTGDSNQPQHF. The CDR3 DNA reads TGTGCCAGCAGCCGCACAGGGGATAGCAATCAGCCCCAGCATTTT. The chain combines TRBV7-6 with TRBJ1-5; 7 nucleotides align to TRBD1. Trimming at V came to 5 bases and at J to 0 bases, leaving 4 bases not matched to a gene. The germline gives CDR1 SGHVS, CDR2 FNYEAQ. The CDR3 has 15 amino acids.

This chain links TRBV9 with TRBJ2-1; D unresolved. CDR3 length equals 14 residues. Germline CDR1 and CDR2: SGDLS and YYNGEE. Trimming took 6 bases from V and 5 from J, leaving 15 bases between them. The chain's CDR3 is CASNVYGPDNEQFF. DNA for the CDR3: TGTGCCAGCAACGTTTATGGTCCGGACAATGAGCAGTTCTTC.

The table lists this clone with a few counts. V usage is TRBV7-3 and J usage is TRBJ1-1, with 7 bases matching TRBD1. The J segment lost 7 bases and the V segment lost 5 bases, leaving 13 bases of the junction unmatched. This CDR3 has 15 residues. CDR1 SGHTA and CDR2 FQGTGA come from the germline V gene. CDR3 DNA sequence: TGTGCCAGCAGCCCCTACAGGGGCCTGGGGGGTGAAGCTTTCTTT. Translated: CASSPYRGLGGEAFF.